This T cell receptor beta chain was recorded in a study of cytomegalovirus exposure and HLA in healthy donors. Study-level findings and limits: Cytomegalovirus-associated TCR beta chains were listed, numbering around 150. TCR beta V- and J-gene trimming was later associated with a missense DCLRE1C variant.

The CDR3 length is 17 residues. The germline V gene has CDR1 SNHLY and CDR2 FYNNEI. V dropped 6 bases and J dropped 0; count of bases not matched to a gene: 7. The PCR employed 60 Vbeta primers together with 13 Jbeta primers. Clones were read by immunoSEQ multiplex PCR, and TCRdb kept only the in-frame ones, dropping some. The table has around 180,000 clones, approximately 71% seen once; the top ten hold about 1.4%. For this clone: Its antigen is still unknown.

The chain carries TRBV2 and TRBJ1-4; 10 bases fit TRBD1. The source of this sequence is a girl aged 5-17 years in good health and CMV-seronegative. The material sequenced was PBMCs. Written as DNA, the CDR3 is TGTGCCAGCAGCCGGGACAGGGGCTCCACAACTAATGAAAAACTGTTTTTT. This codes for CASSRDRGSTTNEKLFF.